These 32 T cell receptor beta chains were sequenced from one sample in a study of shared clonotypes between healthy human individuals (TCRdb year 2020). The library relied on the immunoSEQ multiplex PCR assay. Imported from immuneACCESS, the table was reduced by TCRdb to in-frame sequences with V and J called. These copies leave out some clones; in studies compared against another copy, an unresolved V gene accounts for under half, and the cause of the remainder is not known. The sample contains over a million clones, roughly 96% of them found a single time. The ten top clones hold approximately 1.2% of the sample. The material sequenced was naive CD4+ T cells sorted from blood. Sample cell subset or site, as interpreted from the label and publication: CD45RA+ positively selected. The origin of the receptors is a man younger than 45 in good health.

This clone has just a few counts. The identical CDR3 is also encoded by other nucleotide sequences in the sample. The chain is built from TRBV15 and TRBJ1-5, with D unresolved. The CDR3 totals 13 residues. Germline V gene data show CDR1 as LNHNV and CDR2 as YYDKDF (reference sequence). V lost 3 bases and J lost 4, with 7 bases in between. The CDR3 loop reads CATSRGVNQPQHF. In DNA form, the CDR3 reads TGTGCCACCAGCAGGGGTGTGAATCAGCCCCAGCATTTT.

J is TRBJ1-1 and V is TRBV5-1; D might be TRBD1 (6 bases). In germline, CDR1 is SGHRS, CDR2 YFSETQ. V dropped 6 bases and J dropped 2 bases, with 11 bases sitting between them. The CDR3 is 13 residues long. Written as DNA, the CDR3 is TGCGCCAGCACCCCGGACAGAAACACTGAAGCTTTCTTT. Protein sequence: CASTPDRNTEAFF.

The V and J genes are TRBV5-4 and TRBJ2-1; TRBD1 or TRBD2 may be the D gene (5 bases each). The V and J ends lost 2 bases and 1 base respectively, with 10 bases between them. CDR1 SGHNT and CDR2 YYREEE come from the germline V gene (reference sequence). The CDR3 covers 15 residues. This CDR3 is CASSFRDQSYNEQFF. CDR3 in DNA: TGTGCCAGCAGCTTCCGGGACCAGTCCTACAATGAGCAGTTCTTC.

The CDR3 spells CASHLGRIGDGNEQFF. CDR3 nucleotides: TGTGCAAGTCACCTCGGCAGGATTGGCGATGGCAATGAGCAGTTCTTC. The chain employs TRBV12-2 and TRBJ2-1; no check of the table's D call, TRBD1, against the DNA was made. TRBV12-2 is tagged as a pseudogene. CDR3 length: 16 residues.

V and J are TRBV7-9 and TRBJ2-7; D gene uncertain. Between the trimmed V and J ends, which lost 2 bases and 1 base, there was a span of 6 bases. The CDR3 is 13 residues long. CDR1 and CDR2 from the germline V gene are SEHNR and FQNEAQ (reference sequence). The CDR3 DNA sequence: TGTGCCAGCAGCTTACACAGTTCCTACGAGCAGTACTTC. This translates into CASSLHSSYEQYF.

The genes are TRBV6-6 and TRBJ2-7, with unresolved D. The germline V gene encodes CDR1 MNHNY and CDR2 SVGAGI (reference sequence). The CDR3 has 13 amino acids. Trimming shortened V by 6 bases and J by 1 base, and 10 bases separated the two germline ends. CDR3 nucleotides: TGTGCCAGCAGCCTATCAGAGTCCTACGAGCAGTACTTC. Translation gives CASSLSESYEQYF.

This rearrangement joins TRBV10-3 to TRBJ2-7; 7 nucleotides line up with TRBD2. This CDR3 is built from 16 residues. The V segment lost 5 bases and the J segment 0 bases; nucleotides outside the gene matches: 10. In germline, CDR1 is ENHRY, CDR2 SYGVKD. The CDR3 DNA sequence: TGTGCCATCAGTTCCGAACGGGGGGTTCTCTCCTACGAGCAGTACTTC. This translates into CAISSERGVLSYEQYF.

In the case of this clone: Other DNA sequences in this sample translate to the same CDR3. V is TRBV7-2 and J is TRBJ1-5; D is unresolved. Trimming took off 3 bases at V and 4 bases at J, with 7 bases between the two ends. Germline CDR1 and CDR2: SGHTA and FQGNSA. CDR3 length: 13 amino acids. Here the CDR3 reads CASSLVANQPQHF. In nucleotides, the CDR3 is TGTGCCAGCAGCTTGGTGGCGAATCAGCCCCAGCATTTT.

V and J are TRBV11-2 and TRBJ2-7; 8 bases map to TRBD1. The CDR3 length is 15 residues. V trimming: 5 bases; J trimming: 3 bases; junction bases outside the gene matches: 9. The germline V gene has CDR1 SGHAT and CDR2 FQNNGV. The CDR3 protein is CASSPSGTGSYEQYF. The CDR3, as DNA: TGTGCCAGCAGCCCATCCGGGACAGGAAGCTACGAGCAGTACTTC.

V usage is TRBV6-1 and J usage is TRBJ1-3, with no clear D. CDR3 length: 15 residues. Germline V gene data show CDR1 as MNHNS and CDR2 as SASEGT. V gave up 10 bases and J gave up 0 bases, with 16 bases separating them. Written as DNA, the CDR3 is TGTGCCACCCTGAACCCCCCCATCTCTGGAAACACCATATATTTT. Protein: CATLNPPISGNTIYF.

The sample holds one count of this clone. At the DNA level, this CDR3 is encoded by other sequences in the same sample as well. The CDR3 loop reads CASSIGRETQYF. CDR3 DNA sequence: TGTGCCAGTAGTATAGGGCGAGAGACCCAGTACTTC. This chain links TRBV19 with TRBJ2-5; D is ambiguous. Trimming took 1 base from V and 4 from J, leaving 4 bases between them. The CDR3 length is 12 residues. Germline V gene lookup returns CDR1 LNHDA and CDR2 SQIVND (reference sequence).

V and J are TRBV28 and TRBJ2-7; 14 bases line up with TRBD2. Germline CDR1 MDHEN, CDR2 SYDVKM. The CDR3 covers 19 residues. With V trimmed by 0 bases and J by 3 bases, 10 bases remained unmatched. Written as DNA, the CDR3 is TGTGCCAGCAGTTTATGGATCCGGGGACTAGCGGGAGCTCACTACGAGCAGTACTTC. It yields the protein CASSLWIRGLAGAHYEQYF.

The DNA of the CDR3 is TGTGCCAGCAGCTTTCGTGCGGGAGGCAGCTACAATGAGCAGTTCTTC. Translated: CASSFRAGGSYNEQFF. The rearrangement links TRBV5-4 to TRBJ2-1; the match to TRBD2 covers 8 bases. The CDR3 sequence is 16 residues long. J lost 3 bases, V lost 2 bases, and 7 bases had no gene match. Germline assignment: CDR1 SGHNT and CDR2 YYREEE (reference sequence).

CDR3 sequence (DNA): TGCGCCAGCAGCCAAAGGTCCCTTCCCTACGAGCAGTACTTC. This sequence encodes CASSQRSLPYEQYF. The rearrangement links TRBV4-1 to TRBJ2-7; D remains ambiguous. The CDR3 is 14 amino acids. The V end was cut by 2 bases, the J end by 2 bases, with 10 bases between. CDR1 MGHRA and CDR2 YSYEKL come from the germline V gene.

Turning to this clone: This same CDR3 is encoded by further DNA sequences in the sample. The chain uses TRBV30 and TRBJ1-5; tentatively, D is TRBD1 (6 bases). Trimming took 1 base from V and 2 from J, leaving 6 bases between them. The CDR3 extends over 13 amino acids. Germline lookup yields CDR1 GTSNPN and CDR2 SVGIG (reference sequence). CDR3: CAWSAGGNQPQHF. CDR3 sequence (DNA): TGTGCCTGGAGTGCAGGGGGCAATCAGCCCCAGCATTTT. Full variable domain (remainder filled in from reference TRBV30 and TRBJ1-5): SQTIHQWPATLVQPVGSPLSLECTVEGTSNPNLYWYRQAAGRGLQLLFYSVGIGQISSEVPQNLSASRPQDRQFILSSKKLLLSDSGFYLCAWSAGGNQPQHFGDGTRLSIL.

The V gene is TRBV18, the J gene TRBJ2-7, with a tentative D call TRBD2 (5 bases). In germline, CDR1 is KGHSH, CDR2 LQKENI. This CDR3 comprises 15 residues. The germline V and J ends were trimmed by 8 bases and 1 base, with 18 bases remaining between them. DNA for the CDR3: TGTGCCAGCGTCATGTCTCGGAGCGGTTCCTACGAGCAGTACTTC. Its translation is CASVMSRSGSYEQYF.

CDR3 loop: CASSLRGADSTDTQYF. Written as DNA, the CDR3 is TGCGCCAGCAGCTTGAGGGGGGCTGACAGCACAGATACGCAGTATTTT. This sequence joins TRBV5-1 and TRBJ2-3, with D tentatively TRBD1 or TRBD2 (6 bases each). V shed 1 base and J shed 0 bases, with 12 bases lying between them. The CDR3 length is 16 residues. Germline CDR1 reads SGHRS; CDR2 reads YFSETQ.

The rearrangement joins TRBV7-3 to TRBJ2-2; D ambiguous. Germline V gene lookup returns CDR1 SGHTA and CDR2 FQGTGA. The length of the CDR3 is 16 residues. V lost 0 bases, J lost 1 base, and 9 bases lay in between. The CDR3 sequence is CASSLTGNRNTGELFF. CDR3 DNA sequence: TGTGCCAGCAGCTTAACGGGGAACCGGAACACCGGGGAGCTGTTTTTT.

This clone has a handful of counts. This chain connects TRBV2 to TRBJ1-1; no firm D call. Trimming stripped 3 bases from V and 5 bases from J, with 13 bases between. In germline, CDR1 is SNHLY, CDR2 FYNNEI. The CDR3 runs 14 residues. The CDR3 DNA is TGTGCCAGCAGTGAGGCCAGAATGGCTACTGAAGCTTTCTTT. Translated, it gives CASSEARMATEAFF.

This chain uses TRBV5-4 with TRBJ2-1, with D tentatively TRBD2 (5 bases). Deletions cut 5 bases from V and 7 bases from J, with 19 bases between. This CDR3 is built from 15 residues. In germline, CDR1 is SGHNT, CDR2 YYREEE (reference sequence). As DNA, the CDR3 is TGTGCCAGCAGTTCGCTTTCTACTACTAGGAATGAGCAGTTCTTC. It yields the protein CASSSLSTTRNEQFF.

V is TRBV28 and J is TRBJ2-7, with TRBD1 matching over 9 bases. This CDR3 spans 14 amino acids. Trimming took 6 bases from V and 4 from J; bases not matched to a gene: 7. Germline V gene lookup returns CDR1 MDHEN and CDR2 SYDVKM. CDR3 sequence: CASSNQGQGYEQYF. For the CDR3, the DNA is TGTGCCAGCAGCAACCAAGGACAGGGGTACGAGCAGTACTTC.

The V and J genes are TRBV28 and TRBJ2-5, with 8 bases matching TRBD1. Trimming cost V 3 bases and J 2 bases; bases outside gene matches: 5. Germline V gene sequence: CDR1 MDHEN, CDR2 SYDVKM. This CDR3 spans 15 amino acids. As DNA, the CDR3 is TGTGCCAGCAGTTTTCAGGGGGCCTTTCAAGAGACCCAGTACTTC. Translation gives CASSFQGAFQETQYF.

V usage is TRBV5-1 and J usage is TRBJ2-2; perhaps TRBD2 as D (6 bases). Germline-derived CDR1 and CDR2 are SGHRS and YFSETQ. The CDR3 has 16 amino acids. Trimming removed 1 base at V and 7 bases at J, with 17 bases between. The CDR3: CASSLSPLAGSGELFF. In DNA form, the CDR3 reads TGCGCCAGCAGCTTGTCCCCCCTCGCCGGGAGCGGGGAGCTGTTTTTT.

The J gene is TRBJ2-7, the V gene TRBV5-1; TRBD2 aligns across 10 bases. The CDR3 runs to 17 residues. Trimming cost V 0 bases and J 3 bases; bases outside gene matches: 9. Germline loops: CDR1 SGHRS, CDR2 YFSETQ. CDR3 DNA: TGCGCCAGCAGCTTGGCCGGTGGACTAGCGGAGAACTACGAGCAGTACTTC. Translation gives CASSLAGGLAENYEQYF.

This CDR3 is CASSAARQGVGYTF. The CDR3 DNA is TGTGCCAGCAGCGCTGCCCGACAGGGGGTGGGCTACACCTTC. The chain carries TRBV9 and TRBJ1-2, with TRBD1 identical over 9 bases. Germline CDR1 reads SGDLS; CDR2 reads YYNGEE. The CDR3 extends over 14 amino acids. Trimming at V came to 3 bases and at J to 8 bases, leaving 8 bases not matched to a gene.

Details on this clone: Other DNA sequences in this sample translate to the same CDR3. This chain connects TRBV28 to TRBJ1-1, with a possible D match to TRBD1 (5 bases). Trimming left V 1 base short and J 0 bases short, with 9 bases between. This CDR3 contains 15 residues. CDR1 and CDR2 from the germline V gene are MDHEN and SYDVKM. For the CDR3, the DNA is TGTGCCAGCAGTTTATTTGGGGGAATGAACACTGAAGCTTTCTTT. Amino acid sequence: CASSLFGGMNTEAFF.

The chain joins TRBV5-1 to TRBJ2-7; 7 nucleotides line up with TRBD1. The CDR3 sequence is 15 residues long. V was clipped by 0 bases and J by 2 bases; unmatched bases: 5. Germline V CDR1 and CDR2: SGHRS, YFSETQ. CDR3 bases: TGCGCCAGCAGCTTGGCGAAACAGGGGCCCTACGAGCAGTACTTC. This encodes CASSLAKQGPYEQYF.

The chain combines TRBV11-2 with TRBJ2-1, with unresolved D. CDR3 length equals 14 residues. Deletions cut 2 bases from V and 1 base from J, with 6 bases between. Germline V gene lookup returns CDR1 SGHAT and CDR2 FQNNGV. This CDR3 is CASSLSPSYNEQFF. CDR3 in DNA: TGTGCCAGCAGCTTAAGTCCTTCCTACAATGAGCAGTTCTTC.

The gene calls are TRBV7-8 and TRBJ1-5, with D perhaps matching TRBD1 (6 bases). Trimming left V 1 base short and J 0 bases short, with 25 bases between. Germline assignment: CDR1 SGHVS and CDR2 FQNEAQ. The CDR3 contains 21 residues. The CDR3: CASSLGRVVSGGAYSNQPQHF. The CDR3 coding sequence is TGTGCCAGCAGCTTAGGACGGGTTGTGTCGGGGGGCGCTTATAGCAATCAGCCCCAGCATTTT.

The gene calls are TRBV10-3 and TRBJ2-3, with 7 bases identical to TRBD2. The CDR3 extends over 14 amino acids. Trimming removed 6 bases from V and 0 bases from J; junction bases left unmatched: 3. CDR1 and CDR2 from the germline V gene are ENHRY and SYGVKD. CDR3 bases: TGTGCCATCAGCGGGACTACTAGCACAGATACGCAGTATTTT. Translating gives CAISGTTSTDTQYF.

This chain uses TRBV19 with TRBJ1-1, with a possible D match to TRBD1 (6 bases). Germline V gene data show CDR1 as LNHDA and CDR2 as SQIVND (reference sequence). The CDR3 runs to 15 residues. V was cut by 3 bases and J by 4 bases, with 15 bases left in between. CDR3 in DNA: TGTGCCAGTAGTATCGGAACAGGGTATGGCACTGAAGCTTTCTTT. Amino acids: CASSIGTGYGTEAFF.

The V gene is TRBV6-1, the J gene TRBJ2-2; D gene uncertain. V was cut by 4 bases and J by 9 bases, with 9 bases left in between. Germline V CDR1 and CDR2: MNHNS, SASEGT. This CDR3 is 12 amino acids long. This CDR3 is CASSVLSRELFF. CDR3 sequence (DNA): TGTGCCAGCAGTGTCCTTAGTAGGGAGCTGTTTTTT.